Following are 24 T cell receptor beta chains from one sample sequenced in a study of blood T cell repertoires in COVID-19. Produced via immunoSEQ multiplex PCR; TCRdb's table is partial and in-frame only. Of about 150,000 clones detected, roughly nine tenths appear once; the ten largest clones hold more than 14%. What was sequenced was peripheral blood. The receptors stem from a woman in her thirties or forties with acute or convalescent COVID-19.

This chain uses TRBV12-3 or TRBV12-4 with TRBJ1-5; D gene uncertain. V lost 7 bases to trimming and J lost 9 bases, with 16 bases between them. This CDR3 is 13 amino acids long. CDR3 in amino acids: CASTLFLSGPQHF. CDR3 nucleotide sequence: TGTGCCAGCACCCTTTTTTTGTCAGGGCCCCAGCATTTT.

The chain employs TRBV5-1 and TRBJ2-3, with TRBD1 as a possible D gene (5 bases). The CDR3 runs 17 residues. CDR1 is SGHRS and CDR2 is YFSETQ in the germline V gene. V lost 0 bases, J lost 0 bases, and 14 bases lay in between. CDR3 in DNA: TGCGCCAGCAGCTTGGAGGGGCGCCGTGCTAGCACAGATACGCAGTATTTT. As protein: CASSLEGRRASTDTQYF.

The chain combines TRBV7-8 with TRBJ1-4, with a weak D call TRBD1 (5 bases). Germline V gene sequence: CDR1 SGHVS, CDR2 FQNEAQ. The CDR3 is made up of 15 amino acids. The ends were cut back, 6 bases at V and 0 bases at J, with 11 bases in the middle. The CDR3 DNA reads as TGTGCCAGCAGAAGAAGGGGTGCAACTAATGAAAAACTGTTTTTT. Its protein product is CASRRRGATNEKLFF.

This clone was observed once. This chain uses TRBV9 with TRBJ1-5, with 10 bases identical to TRBD1. Germline CDR1 is SGDLS and CDR2 is YYNGEE. The CDR3 totals 16 residues. J gave up 6 bases and V 6 bases, and 12 bases lay outside the gene matches. The CDR3 DNA reads TGTGCCAGCACCCTCATGGACAGGGGGGCAAGTCAGCCCCAGCATTTT. Its translation is CASTLMDRGASQPQHF.

This clone was seen a handful of times. The rearrangement uses TRBV9 and TRBJ2-6, with 7 nucleotides matching TRBD2. This CDR3 contains 19 residues. Germline-derived CDR1 and CDR2 are SGDLS and YYNGEE. The V segment lost 3 bases and the J segment 0 bases; nucleotides outside the gene matches: 12. CDR3 region: CASSAGGTTITSGANVLTF. For the CDR3, the DNA is TGTGCCAGCAGCGCAGGTGGGACTACCATAACCTCTGGGGCCAACGTCCTGACTTTC.

The chain recombines TRBV19 with TRBJ2-1; D unresolved. Trimming cost V 3 bases and J 8 bases, with 11 bases left between them. The germline V gene encodes CDR1 LNHDA and CDR2 SQIVND (reference sequence). The length of the CDR3 is 13 residues. CDR3 coding DNA: TGTGCCAGTAGTATCGCCCCAGGCCATGAGCAGTTCTTC. Translation gives CASSIAPGHEQFF.

The CDR3 sequence is CASSYSHSQTSCTYEQYF. CDR3 sequence (DNA): TGTGCCAGCAGTTACTCGCACTCCCAGACTAGCTGTACCTACGAGCAGTACTTC. The chain is built from TRBV6-7 and TRBJ2-7; 7 positions match TRBD2. TRBV6-7 is an ORF, and what it does is uncertain. The CDR3 totals 18 residues. The V and J ends lost 0 bases and 2 bases, in that order; junction bases with no gene match: 13.

V and J are TRBV5-6 and TRBJ1-3; 10 nucleotides match TRBD1. CDR1 is SGHDT and CDR2 is YYEEEE in the germline V gene. J was trimmed by 3 bases and V by 1 base; bases with no gene match: 7. This CDR3 comprises 17 residues. The CDR3 loop reads CASSLLGTGVSGNTIYF. In DNA, the CDR3 is TGTGCCAGCAGCTTGCTGGGGACAGGGGTGAGTGGAAACACCATATATTTT.

This clone appeared a single time. The chain combines TRBV2 with TRBJ1-2, with 9 bases matching TRBD1. V shed 4 bases and J 3 bases; nucleotides not matched to a gene: 3. Germline CDR1 SNHLY, CDR2 FYNNEI. This CDR3 is 14 amino acids long. The CDR3: CASSGTGGDYGYTF. CDR3 coding DNA: TGTGCCAGCAGTGGAACAGGGGGCGACTATGGCTACACCTTC. Filled out from reference TRBV2 and TRBJ1-2, the complete variable domain reads EPEVTQTPSHQVTQMGQEVILRCVPISNHLYFYWYRQILGQKVEFLVSFYNNEISEKSEIFDDQFSVERPDGSNFTLKIRSTKLEDSAMYFCASSGTGGDYGYTFGSGTRLTVV.

This clone occurred once. The rearrangement joins TRBV5-6 to TRBJ1-1, with a weak D call TRBD1 (6 bases). Germline assignment: CDR1 SGHDT and CDR2 YYEEEE. The V end lost 0 bases, the J end lost 3 bases, and 15 bases lay between the germline ends. The CDR3 loop spans 16 amino acids. The CDR3 here is CASSLARGARYTEAFF. CDR3 bases: TGTGCCAGCAGCTTGGCACGGGGGGCGCGGTACACTGAAGCTTTCTTT.

This chain connects TRBV7-3 to TRBJ2-1, with 11 bases matching TRBD2. J lost 15 bases, V lost 5 bases, and 9 bases had no gene match. In germline, CDR1 is SGHTA, CDR2 FQGTGA. This CDR3 contains 13 residues. The CDR3 nucleotides are TGTGCCAGCAGCGCCACACTAGCGGGAGACCCGTTCTTC. Its translation is CASSATLAGDPFF.

V gene TRBV30 combines with J gene TRBJ2-5, with TRBD2 identical over 7 bases. The V gene's germline CDR1 is GTSNPN and CDR2 SVGIG (reference sequence). This CDR3 comprises 14 residues. After removal of 1 base from V and 4 bases from J, the junction contained 6 bases not matched to a gene. The CDR3 sequence: CAWSATSPLETQYF. The CDR3 DNA is TGTGCCTGGAGTGCGACTAGCCCTTTAGAGACCCAGTACTTC.

The V and J genes are TRBV2 and TRBJ1-1; D is ambiguous. V shed 6 bases and J shed 0 bases, with 8 bases lying between them. CDR1 SNHLY and CDR2 FYNNEI come from the germline V gene. CDR3 length equals 13 residues. In DNA form, the CDR3 reads TGTGCCAGCAGAGTGGAGATGAACACTGAAGCTTTCTTT. Its protein is CASRVEMNTEAFF.

The V call is TRBV14, the J call TRBJ1-4; 7 bases line up with TRBD1. The V segment lost 4 bases and the J segment 0 bases; nucleotides outside the gene matches: 14. The germline V gene has CDR1 SGHDN and CDR2 FVKESK. This CDR3 contains 19 residues. CDR3 in amino acids: CASSPLIDRVGATNEKLFF. The CDR3 region has the DNA TGTGCCAGCAGCCCCCTAATCGACAGGGTCGGGGCAACTAATGAAAAACTGTTTTTT. Variable domain in full (rest from reference TRBV14 and TRBJ1-4): EAGVTQFPSHSVIEKGQTVTLRCDPISGHDNLYWYRRVMGKEIKFLLHFVKESKQDESGMPNNRFLAERTGGTYSTLKVQPAELEDSGVYFCASSPLIDRVGATNEKLFFGSGTQLSVL.

V usage is TRBV7-3 and J usage is TRBJ2-3, with 8 positions matching TRBD2. In germline, CDR1 is SGHTA, CDR2 FQGTGA. The J segment lost 7 bases and the V segment lost 11 bases, leaving 11 bases of the junction unmatched. The CDR3 is 13 amino acids. CDR3 DNA sequence: TGTGCCTCCGGGGAGCGGGAGACAAATACGCAGTATTTT. The encoded protein is CASGERETNTQYF.

The V gene is TRBV4-1, the J gene TRBJ2-3, with D possibly matching TRBD2 (6 bases). Germline V gene lookup returns CDR1 MGHRA and CDR2 YSYEKL. The CDR3 has 16 amino acids. Trimming removed 4 bases at V and 4 bases at J, with 18 bases between. DNA for the CDR3: TGCGCCAGCAGCCTTACACCGACTAGAAGGCCAGATACGCAGTATTTT. Encoded protein: CASSLTPTRRPDTQYF.

The V call is TRBV24-1, the J call TRBJ2-2; a possible D gene is TRBD1 (6 bases). Germline V gene sequence: CDR1 KGHDR, CDR2 SFDVKD. Trimming left V 7 bases short and J 1 base short, with 15 bases between. This CDR3 region has 16 residues. In DNA, the CDR3 is TGTGCCACCAGCGAAGGGGGACGGAAGAACACCGGGGAGCTGTTTTTT. It translates to CATSEGGRKNTGELFF.

The J gene is TRBJ2-7, the V gene TRBV29-1; 9 bases fit TRBD2. The CDR3 is 14 residues long. From germline, CDR1 is SQVTM and CDR2 ANQGSEA. The trim removed 2 bases at V and 3 bases at J, leaving 5 bases unmatched. CDR3 amino acids: CSVESKRGDYEQYF. CDR3 DNA sequence: TGCAGCGTTGAAAGTAAGCGGGGGGACTACGAGCAGTACTTC.

The chain has TRBV6-5 and TRBJ2-3; D call uncertain. Germline assignment: CDR1 MNHEY and CDR2 SVGAGI. The ends were cut back, 10 bases at V and 4 bases at J, with 15 bases in the middle. The CDR3 loop spans 13 amino acids. The CDR3 is CAIRVLGADTQYF. DNA of the CDR3: TGTGCCATTCGGGTGCTTGGCGCAGATACGCAGTATTTT.

V and J are TRBV11-3 and TRBJ1-1; 7 bases line up with TRBD1. CDR1 is SGHNT, CDR2 YENEEA, per germline. V lost 0 bases and J lost 5; bases outside the gene matches: 6. CDR3 size: 15 residues. CDR3 coding DNA: TGTGCCAGCAGCTTAGACATAGGGGGCTTTACTGAAGCTTTCTTT. Protein sequence: CASSLDIGGFTEAFF.

The chain couples TRBV24-1 to TRBJ2-3; 10 bases are shared with TRBD2. Germline V CDR1 and CDR2: KGHDR, SFDVKD. V shed 4 bases, J shed 2 bases, and the junction held 5 bases outside the gene matches. CDR3 length: 16 residues. In DNA form, the CDR3 reads TGTGCCACCAGTGACCCCAGCGGGAGGGCCACAGATACGCAGTATTTT. It translates to CATSDPSGRATDTQYF.

CDR3 in DNA: TGTGCCAGCAGGTTTGGACTAGCGGGGGGCGTTCGGGAGACCCAGTACTTC. Its protein product is CASRFGLAGGVRETQYF. This chain uses TRBV2 with TRBJ2-5; 14 bases match TRBD2. This CDR3 contains 17 residues. Germline loops: CDR1 SNHLY, CDR2 FYNNEI. Trimming removed 6 bases from V and 5 bases from J; junction bases left unmatched: 11.

This rearrangement joins TRBV30 to TRBJ2-7, with a weak D call TRBD1 (7 bases). V lost 5 bases and J 6 bases, leaving 20 bases between the germline ends. CDR1 and CDR2 (germline): GTSNPN, SVGIG (reference sequence). The CDR3 sequence is 14 residues long. The CDR3 reads CAWVKQGTASEQYF. The CDR3 DNA is TGTGCCTGGGTTAAACAGGGGACTGCTAGCGAGCAGTACTTC.

This chain connects TRBV5-1 to TRBJ1-2; possible D gene TRBD1, 5 bases. Trimming cost V 4 bases and J 7 bases, with 20 bases left between them. CDR1 SGHRS and CDR2 YFSETQ come from the germline V gene. This CDR3 is built from 15 residues. CDR3 amino acids: CASSGTGTPYLGYTF. The CDR3 DNA follows: TGCGCCAGCAGCGGAACCGGGACTCCCTATCTTGGCTACACCTTC.